The T cell receptor (beta chain) described here comes from a study of blood T cell repertoires in COVID-19. Study-level background: Acute and convalescent COVID-19 specimens originated in the United States, Italy and Spain. Sources were T cells, B-cell-depleted T cells, or PBMCs; the material itself was cDNA or gDNA.

Per the germline V gene, CDR1 is MGHRA and CDR2 is YSYEKL. This CDR3 comprises 14 residues. The V gene lost 0 bases and the J gene lost 7 bases, with 13 bases spanning the gap. In the original workflow: Reference gene primer amplification in the assay estimated nucleated cell counts. Clones were read by immunoSEQ multiplex PCR, and TCRdb kept only the in-frame ones, dropping some. The DNA was the basis for D and trimming; V, J and clone size are from that table. The sample includes 150,000 to 200,000 clones, 92% of them seen just once. Those enrolled in Seattle joined during active infection and were followed longitudinally afterward.

The sequenced material came from peripheral blood. The receptor's source is a man under 40 with COVID-19, enrolled during active disease. The genes are TRBV4-1 and TRBJ2-7; weak D call: TRBD2 (6 bases). The CDR3: CASSQEEGLGEQYF. As DNA, the CDR3 is TGCGCCAGCAGCCAAGAGGAGGGGTTGGGGGAGCAGTACTTC.